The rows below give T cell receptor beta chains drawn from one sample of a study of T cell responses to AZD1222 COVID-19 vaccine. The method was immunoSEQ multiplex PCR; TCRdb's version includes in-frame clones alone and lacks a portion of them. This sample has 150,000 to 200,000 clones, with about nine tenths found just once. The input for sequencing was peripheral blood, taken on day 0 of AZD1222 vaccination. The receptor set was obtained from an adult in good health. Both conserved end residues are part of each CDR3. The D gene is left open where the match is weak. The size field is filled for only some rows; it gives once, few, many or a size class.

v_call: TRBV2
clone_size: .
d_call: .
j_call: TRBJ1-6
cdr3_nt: TGTGCCAGCAGTGAAATCGGGTCGGTCAATTCACCCCTCCACTTT
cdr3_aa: CASSEIGSVNSPLHF

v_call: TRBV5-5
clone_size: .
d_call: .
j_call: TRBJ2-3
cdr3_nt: TGTGCCAGCAGCTTGGCAGATACGCAGTATTTT
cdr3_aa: CASSLADTQYF

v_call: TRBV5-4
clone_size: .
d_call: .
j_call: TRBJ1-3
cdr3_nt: TGTGCCAGCAGCTCCCCCCTGAGCTCTGGAAACACCATATATTTT
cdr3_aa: CASSSPLSSGNTIYF

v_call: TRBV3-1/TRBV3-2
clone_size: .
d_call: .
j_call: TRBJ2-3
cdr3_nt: TGTGCCAGCAGCCCCCTCCCGCGGGGTGACGGCACAGATACGCAGTATTTT
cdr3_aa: CASSPLPRGDGTDTQYF

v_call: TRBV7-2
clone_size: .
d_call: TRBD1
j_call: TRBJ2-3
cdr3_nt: TGTGCCAGCAGCACTCAGGGGGGCACAGATACGCAGTATTTT
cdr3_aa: CASSTQGGTDTQYF

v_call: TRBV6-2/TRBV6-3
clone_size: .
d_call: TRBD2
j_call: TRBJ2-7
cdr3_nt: TGTGCCAGCAGCCTTACGCGGGGGGTTACTAACGAGCAGTACTTC
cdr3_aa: CASSLTRGVTNEQYF

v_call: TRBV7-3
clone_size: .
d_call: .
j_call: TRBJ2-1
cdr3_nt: TGTGCCAGCAGCCCACAGGGAGGGAATGAGCAGTTCTTC
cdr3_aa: CASSPQGGNEQFF

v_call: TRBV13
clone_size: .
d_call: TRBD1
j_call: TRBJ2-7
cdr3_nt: TGTGCCAGCAGCTTAGCAGGGACAGGGTCACTCTACGAGCAGTACTTC
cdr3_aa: CASSLAGTGSLYEQYF

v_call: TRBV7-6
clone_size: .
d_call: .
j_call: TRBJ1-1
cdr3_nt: TGTGCCAGCAGCGCCTTCGGGGGCGCGGACACTGAAGCTTTCTTT
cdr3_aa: CASSAFGGADTEAFF

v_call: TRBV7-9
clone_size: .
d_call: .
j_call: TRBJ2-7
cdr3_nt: TGTGCCAGCAGCTATGGGACATCAAGCCACGAGCAGTACTTC
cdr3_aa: CASSYGTSSHEQYF

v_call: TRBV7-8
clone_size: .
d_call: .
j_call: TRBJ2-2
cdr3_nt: TGTGCCAGCAGCTTAGGAGGGGTTAACACCGGGGAGCTGTTTTTT
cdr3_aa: CASSLGGVNTGELFF

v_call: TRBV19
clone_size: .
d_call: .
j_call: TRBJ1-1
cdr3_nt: TGTGCCACCCGGGGCACTGAAGCTTTCTTT
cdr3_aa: CATRGTEAFF

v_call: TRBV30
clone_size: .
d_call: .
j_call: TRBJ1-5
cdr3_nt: TGTGCCTGGAGTGGCTCCTCGGGGGGGAATCAGCCCCAGCATTTT
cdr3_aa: CAWSGSSGGNQPQHF

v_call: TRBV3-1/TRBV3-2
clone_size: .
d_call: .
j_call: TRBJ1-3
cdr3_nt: TGTGCCAGCAGCCAAATGTTACTCCTGAGCTCTGGAAACACCATATATTTT
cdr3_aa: CASSQMLLLSSGNTIYF

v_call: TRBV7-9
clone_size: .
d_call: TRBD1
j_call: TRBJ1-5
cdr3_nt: TGTGCCAGCAGCTTGGGACAGGGGGTTAATAGCAATCAGCCCCAGCATTTT
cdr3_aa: CASSLGQGVNSNQPQHF

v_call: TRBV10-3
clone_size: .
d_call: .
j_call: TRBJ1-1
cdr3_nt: TGTGCCATCAGTGAGTCGACAGGAGGACTCATGAACACTGAAGCTTTCTTT
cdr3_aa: CAISESTGGLMNTEAFF

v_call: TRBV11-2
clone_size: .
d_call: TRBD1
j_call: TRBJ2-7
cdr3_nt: TGTGCCAGCAGCCGAAACAGGGGTTACGAGCAGTACTTC
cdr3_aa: CASSRNRGYEQYF

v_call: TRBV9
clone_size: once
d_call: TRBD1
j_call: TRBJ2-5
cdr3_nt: TGTGCCAGCAGCGCACCCGGGACAGGGGGCAGGGAGACCCAGTACTTC
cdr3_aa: CASSAPGTGGRETQYF

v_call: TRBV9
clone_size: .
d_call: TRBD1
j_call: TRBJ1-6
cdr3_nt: TGTGCCAGCAGCGTAGGGACAGGGGGCGAAGGTGGCTCACCCCTCCACTTT
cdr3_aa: CASSVGTGGEGGSPLHF

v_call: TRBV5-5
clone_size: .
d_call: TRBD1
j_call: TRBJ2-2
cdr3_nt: TGTGCCAGCAGCTCGCCTACAGGGGAAATCACCGGGGAGCTGTTTTTT
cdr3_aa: CASSSPTGEITGELFF

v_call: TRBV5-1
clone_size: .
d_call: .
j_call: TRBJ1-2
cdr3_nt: TGCGCCAGCAGCTCCGACAGGACGGGCTACACCTTC
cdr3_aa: CASSSDRTGYTF

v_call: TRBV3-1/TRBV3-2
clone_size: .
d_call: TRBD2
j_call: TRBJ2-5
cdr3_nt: TGTGCCAGCAGCCCTACTAGCGGGGGGGCTAACGCTAATCAAGAGACCCAGTACTTC
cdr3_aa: CASSPTSGGANANQETQYF

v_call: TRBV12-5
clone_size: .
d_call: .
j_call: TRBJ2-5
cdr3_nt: TGTGCTAGTGCCCTCGGGCAAGAGACCCAGTACTTC
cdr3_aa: CASALGQETQYF

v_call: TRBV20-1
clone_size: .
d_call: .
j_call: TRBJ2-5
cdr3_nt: TGCAGTGCTAGCGGCCAAGAGACCCAGTACTTC
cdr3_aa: CSASGQETQYF

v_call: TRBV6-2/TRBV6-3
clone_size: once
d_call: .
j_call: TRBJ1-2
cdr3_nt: TGTGCCAGCAGTTACTCAGGAGGGGGATATGGCTACACCTTC
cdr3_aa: CASSYSGGGYGYTF

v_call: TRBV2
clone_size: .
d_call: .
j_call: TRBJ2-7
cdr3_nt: TGTGCCAGCAGTGAGAGAGGGGAGACCTACGAGCAGTACTTC
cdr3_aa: CASSERGETYEQYF

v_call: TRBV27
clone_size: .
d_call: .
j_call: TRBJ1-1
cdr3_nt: TGTGCCAGCAGCGACGGGCTGCGCACTGAAGCTTTCTTT
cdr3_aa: CASSDGLRTEAFF

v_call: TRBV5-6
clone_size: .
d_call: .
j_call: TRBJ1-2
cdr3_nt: TGTGCCAGCAGCTTGGAACAGGTCCTGTATGGCTACACCTTC
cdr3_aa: CASSLEQVLYGYTF